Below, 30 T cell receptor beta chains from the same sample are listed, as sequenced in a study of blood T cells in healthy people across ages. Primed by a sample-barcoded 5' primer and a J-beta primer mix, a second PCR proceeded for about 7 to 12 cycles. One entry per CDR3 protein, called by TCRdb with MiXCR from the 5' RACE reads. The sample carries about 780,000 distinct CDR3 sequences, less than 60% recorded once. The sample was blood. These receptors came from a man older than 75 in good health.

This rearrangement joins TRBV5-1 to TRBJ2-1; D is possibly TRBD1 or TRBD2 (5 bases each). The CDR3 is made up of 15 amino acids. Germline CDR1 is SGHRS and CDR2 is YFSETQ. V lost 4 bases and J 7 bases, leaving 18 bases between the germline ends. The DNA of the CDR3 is TGCGCCAGCAGCAACCGGGACCCAGTGACGAATGAGCAGTTCTTC. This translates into CASSNRDPVTNEQFF.

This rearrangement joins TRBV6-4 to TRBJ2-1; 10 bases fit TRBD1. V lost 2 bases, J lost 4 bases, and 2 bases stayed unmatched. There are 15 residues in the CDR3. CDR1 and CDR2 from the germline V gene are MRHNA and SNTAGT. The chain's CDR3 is CASSDGTGEYNEQFF. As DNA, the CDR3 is TGTGCCAGCAGTGACGGGACAGGGGAGTACAATGAGCAGTTCTTC.

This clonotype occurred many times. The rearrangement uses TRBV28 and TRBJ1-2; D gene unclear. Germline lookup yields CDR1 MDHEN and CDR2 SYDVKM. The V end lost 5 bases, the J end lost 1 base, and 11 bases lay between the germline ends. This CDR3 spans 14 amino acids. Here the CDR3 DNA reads TGTGCCAGCAGTCCTCGGACTTTTAACTATGGCTACACCTTC. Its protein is CASSPRTFNYGYTF.

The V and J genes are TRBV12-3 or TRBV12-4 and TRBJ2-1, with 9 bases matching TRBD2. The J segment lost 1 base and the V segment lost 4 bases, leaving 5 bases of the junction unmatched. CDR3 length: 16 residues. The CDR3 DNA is TGTGCCAGCAGTTACTCTAGCGGGAAGTCCTACAATGAGCAGTTCTTC. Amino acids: CASSYSSGKSYNEQFF.

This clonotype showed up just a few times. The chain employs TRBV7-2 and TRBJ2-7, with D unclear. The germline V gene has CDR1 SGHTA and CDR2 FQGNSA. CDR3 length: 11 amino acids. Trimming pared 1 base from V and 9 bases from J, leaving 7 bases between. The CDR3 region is CASSLGAGQYF. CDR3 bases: TGTGCCAGCAGCTTAGGAGCAGGGCAGTACTTC.

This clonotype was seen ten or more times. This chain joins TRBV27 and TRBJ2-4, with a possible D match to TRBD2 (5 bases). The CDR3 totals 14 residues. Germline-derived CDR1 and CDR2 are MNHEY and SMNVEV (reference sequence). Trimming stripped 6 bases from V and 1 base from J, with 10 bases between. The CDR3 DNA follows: TGTGCCAGCAGCGGAGGATTGGCCAAAAACATTCAGTACTTC. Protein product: CASSGGLAKNIQYF.

CDR3 residues: CASRDRRDNSPLHF. The CDR3 DNA reads TGTGCCAGTAGGGACCGCCGTGATAATTCACCCCTCCACTTT. The chain employs TRBV28 and TRBJ1-6; D is possibly TRBD1 (5 bases). Trimming took off 9 bases at V and 5 bases at J, with 14 bases between the two ends. The CDR3 covers 14 residues. CDR1 is MDHEN, CDR2 SYDVKM, per germline. Variable domain in full (rest from reference TRBV28 and TRBJ1-6): DVKVTQSSRYLVKRTGEKVFLECVQDMDHENMFWYRQDPGLGLRLIYFSYDVKMKEKGDIPEGYSVSREKKERFSLILESASTNQTSMYLCASRDRRDNSPLHFGNGTRLTVT.

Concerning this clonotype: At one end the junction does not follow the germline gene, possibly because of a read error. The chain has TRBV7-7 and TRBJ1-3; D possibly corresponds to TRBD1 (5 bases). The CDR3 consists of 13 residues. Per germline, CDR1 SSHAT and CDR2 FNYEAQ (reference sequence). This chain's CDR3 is CANSLDWGAIIYF. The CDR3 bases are TGTGCCAACAGCTTGGACTGGGGCGCTATCATATATTTT.

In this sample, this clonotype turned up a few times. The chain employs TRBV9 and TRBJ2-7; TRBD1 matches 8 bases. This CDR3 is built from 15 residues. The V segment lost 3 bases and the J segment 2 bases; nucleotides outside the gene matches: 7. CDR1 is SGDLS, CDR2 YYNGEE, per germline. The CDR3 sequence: CASSALGQGPYEQYF. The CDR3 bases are TGTGCCAGCAGCGCATTAGGACAGGGCCCCTACGAGCAGTACTTC. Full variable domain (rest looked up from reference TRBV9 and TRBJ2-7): DSGVTQTPKHLITATGQRVTLRCSPRSGDLSVYWYQQSLDQGLQFLIQYYNGEERAKGNILERFSAQQFPDLHSELNLSSLELGDSALYFCASSALGQGPYEQYFGPGTRLTVT.

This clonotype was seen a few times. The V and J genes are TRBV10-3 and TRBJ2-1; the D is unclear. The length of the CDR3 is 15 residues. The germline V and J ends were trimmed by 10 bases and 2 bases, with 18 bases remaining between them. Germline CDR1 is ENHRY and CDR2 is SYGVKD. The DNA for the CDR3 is TGTGCCACCAAGACTGAGAAGATTCCCTACAATGAGCAGTTCTTC. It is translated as CATKTEKIPYNEQFF.

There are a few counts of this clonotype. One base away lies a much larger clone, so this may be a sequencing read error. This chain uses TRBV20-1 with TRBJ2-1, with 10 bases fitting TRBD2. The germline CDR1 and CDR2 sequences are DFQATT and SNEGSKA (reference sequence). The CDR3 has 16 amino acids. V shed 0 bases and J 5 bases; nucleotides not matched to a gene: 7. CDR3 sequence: CSAREVVAGGDNEQFF. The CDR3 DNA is TGCAGTGCTAGAGAGGTGGTAGCGGGAGGTGACAATGAGCAGTTCTTC.

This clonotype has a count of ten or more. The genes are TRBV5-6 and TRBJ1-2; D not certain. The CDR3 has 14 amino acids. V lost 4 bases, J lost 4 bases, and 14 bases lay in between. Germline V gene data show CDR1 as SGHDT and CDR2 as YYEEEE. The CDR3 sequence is CASSEALITYGYTF. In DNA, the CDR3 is TGTGCCAGCAGCGAAGCCCTGATCACCTATGGCTACACCTTC.

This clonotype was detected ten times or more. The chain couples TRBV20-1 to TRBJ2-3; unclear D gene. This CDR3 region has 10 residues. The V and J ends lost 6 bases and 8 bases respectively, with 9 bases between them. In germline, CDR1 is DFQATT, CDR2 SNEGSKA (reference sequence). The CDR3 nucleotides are TGCAGTGCCCAGCGAGTTACGCAGTATTTT. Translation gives CSAQRVTQYF.

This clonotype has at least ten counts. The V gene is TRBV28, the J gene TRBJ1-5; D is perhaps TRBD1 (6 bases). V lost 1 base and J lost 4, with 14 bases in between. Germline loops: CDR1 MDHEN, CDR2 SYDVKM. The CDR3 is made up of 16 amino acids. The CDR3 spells CASSLSQGSLNQPQHF. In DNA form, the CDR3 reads TGTGCCAGCAGTTTATCACAGGGAAGCCTTAATCAGCCCCAGCATTTT.

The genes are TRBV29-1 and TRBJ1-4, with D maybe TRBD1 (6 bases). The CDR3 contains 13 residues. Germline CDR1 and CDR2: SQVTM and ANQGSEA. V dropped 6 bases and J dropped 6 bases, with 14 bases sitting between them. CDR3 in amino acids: CSVTQGLDEKLFF. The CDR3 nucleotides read TGCAGCGTGACACAGGGACTCGATGAAAAACTGTTTTTT. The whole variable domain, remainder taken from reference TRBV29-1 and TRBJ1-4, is SAVISQKPSRDICQRGTSLTIQCQVDSQVTMMFWYRQQPGQSLTLIATANQGSEATYESGFVIDKFPISRPNLTFSTLTVSNMSPEDSSIYLCSVTQGLDEKLFFGSGTQLSVL.

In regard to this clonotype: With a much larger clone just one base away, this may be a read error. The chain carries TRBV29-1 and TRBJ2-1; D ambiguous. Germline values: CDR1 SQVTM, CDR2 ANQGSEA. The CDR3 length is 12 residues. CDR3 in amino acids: CSVGRSYNERFF. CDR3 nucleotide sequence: TGCAGCGTTGGCCGCTCCTACAATGAGCGGTTCTTC.

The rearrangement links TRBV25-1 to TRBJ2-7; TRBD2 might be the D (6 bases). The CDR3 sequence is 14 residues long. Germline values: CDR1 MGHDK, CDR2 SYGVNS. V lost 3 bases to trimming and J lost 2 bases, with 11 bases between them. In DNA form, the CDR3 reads TGTGCCAGCAGTGAGGAGGGTGGGGCCTACGAGCAGTACTTC. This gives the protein CASSEEGGAYEQYF.

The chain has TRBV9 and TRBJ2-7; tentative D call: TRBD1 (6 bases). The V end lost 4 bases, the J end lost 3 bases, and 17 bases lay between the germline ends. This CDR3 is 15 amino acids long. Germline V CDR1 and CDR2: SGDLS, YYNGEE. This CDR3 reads CASSFRTGPYYEQYF. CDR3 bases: TGTGCCAGCAGCTTCCGAACAGGGCCCTACTACGAGCAGTACTTC.

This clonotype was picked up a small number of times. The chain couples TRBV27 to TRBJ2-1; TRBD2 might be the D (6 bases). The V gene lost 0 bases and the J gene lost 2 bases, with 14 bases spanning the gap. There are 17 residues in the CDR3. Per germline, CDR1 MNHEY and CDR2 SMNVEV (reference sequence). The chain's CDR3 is CASSLSAASAAYNEQFF. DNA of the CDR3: TGTGCCAGCAGTTTATCCGCTGCTAGCGCCGCCTACAATGAGCAGTTCTTC.

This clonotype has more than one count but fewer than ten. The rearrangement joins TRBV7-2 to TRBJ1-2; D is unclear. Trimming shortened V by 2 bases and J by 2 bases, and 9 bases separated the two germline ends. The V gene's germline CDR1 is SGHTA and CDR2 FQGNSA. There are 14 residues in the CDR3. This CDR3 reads CASSLPVWNYGYTF. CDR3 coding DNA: TGTGCCAGCAGCTTACCAGTGTGGAACTATGGCTACACCTTC.

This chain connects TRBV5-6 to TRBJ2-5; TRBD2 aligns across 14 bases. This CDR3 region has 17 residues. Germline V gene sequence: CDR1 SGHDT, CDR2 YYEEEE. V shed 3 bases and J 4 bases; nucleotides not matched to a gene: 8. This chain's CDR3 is CASSSVTSGRAGETQYF. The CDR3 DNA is TGTGCCAGCAGCTCGGTGACTAGCGGGAGGGCCGGAGAGACCCAGTACTTC.

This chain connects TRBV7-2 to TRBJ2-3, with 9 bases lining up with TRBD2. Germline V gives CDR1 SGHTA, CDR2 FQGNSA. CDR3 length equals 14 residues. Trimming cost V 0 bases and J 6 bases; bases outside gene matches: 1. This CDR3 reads CASSLALAGDTQYF. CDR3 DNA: TGTGCCAGCAGCTTAGCCCTAGCGGGGGATACGCAGTATTTT.

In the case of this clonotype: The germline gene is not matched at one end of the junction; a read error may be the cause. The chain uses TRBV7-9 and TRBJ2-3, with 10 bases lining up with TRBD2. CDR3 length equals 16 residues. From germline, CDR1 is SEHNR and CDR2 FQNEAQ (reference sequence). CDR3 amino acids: CASNLSGRAGADTQYF. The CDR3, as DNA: TGTGCCAGCAACTTAAGCGGGAGGGCCGGTGCAGATACGCAGTATTTT.

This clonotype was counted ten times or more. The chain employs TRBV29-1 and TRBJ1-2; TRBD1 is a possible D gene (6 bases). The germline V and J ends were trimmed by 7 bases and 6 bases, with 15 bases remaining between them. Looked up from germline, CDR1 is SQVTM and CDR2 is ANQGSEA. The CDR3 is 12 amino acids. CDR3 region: CSAGGGAHGYTF. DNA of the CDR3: TGCAGCGCCGGGGGGGGGGCGCATGGCTACACCTTC.

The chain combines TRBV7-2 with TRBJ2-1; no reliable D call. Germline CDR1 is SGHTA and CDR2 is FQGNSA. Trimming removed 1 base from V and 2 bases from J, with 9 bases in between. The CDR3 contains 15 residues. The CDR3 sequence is CASSLDLTAYNEQFF. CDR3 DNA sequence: TGTGCCAGCAGCTTAGACCTTACAGCCTACAATGAGCAGTTCTTC.

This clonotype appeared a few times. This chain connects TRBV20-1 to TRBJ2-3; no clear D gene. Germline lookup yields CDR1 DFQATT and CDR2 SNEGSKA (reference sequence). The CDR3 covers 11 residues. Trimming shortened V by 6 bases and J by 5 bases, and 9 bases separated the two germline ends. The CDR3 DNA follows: TGCAGTGCCCCGGGTGAAGATACGCAGTATTTT. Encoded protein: CSAPGEDTQYF.

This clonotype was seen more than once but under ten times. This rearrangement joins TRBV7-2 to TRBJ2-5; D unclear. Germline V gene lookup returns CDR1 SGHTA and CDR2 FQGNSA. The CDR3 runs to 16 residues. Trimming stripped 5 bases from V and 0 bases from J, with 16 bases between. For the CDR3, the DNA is TGTGCCAGCAGCCTCAGGCCCCCAACTAACCAAGAGACCCAGTACTTC. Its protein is CASSLRPPTNQETQYF. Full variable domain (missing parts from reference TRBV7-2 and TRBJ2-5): GAGVSQSPSNKVTEKGKDVELRCDPISGHTALYWYRQSLGQGLEFLIYFQGNSAPDKSGLPSDRFSAERTGGSVSTLTIQRTQQEDSAVYLCASSLRPPTNQETQYFGPGTRLLVL.

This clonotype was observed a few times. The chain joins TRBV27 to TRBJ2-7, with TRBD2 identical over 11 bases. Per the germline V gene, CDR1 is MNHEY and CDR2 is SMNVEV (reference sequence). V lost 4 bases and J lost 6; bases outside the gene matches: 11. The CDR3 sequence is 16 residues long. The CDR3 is CASSSIAGGGLREQYF. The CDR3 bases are TGTGCCAGCAGTTCGATAGCGGGAGGGGGATTACGCGAGCAGTACTTC.

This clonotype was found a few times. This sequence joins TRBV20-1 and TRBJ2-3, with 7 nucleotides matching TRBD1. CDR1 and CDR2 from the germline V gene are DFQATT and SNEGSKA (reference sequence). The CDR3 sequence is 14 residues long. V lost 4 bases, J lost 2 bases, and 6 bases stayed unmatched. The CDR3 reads CSAMGTDPTDTQYF. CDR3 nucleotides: TGCAGTGCTATGGGGACAGACCCCACAGATACGCAGTATTTT.

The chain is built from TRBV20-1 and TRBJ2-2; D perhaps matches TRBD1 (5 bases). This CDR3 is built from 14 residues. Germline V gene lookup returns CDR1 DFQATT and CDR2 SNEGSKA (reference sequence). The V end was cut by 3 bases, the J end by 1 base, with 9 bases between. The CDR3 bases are TGCAGTGCTAGCCGGCAGGGGAACACCGGGGAGCTGTTTTTT. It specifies CSASRQGNTGELFF.